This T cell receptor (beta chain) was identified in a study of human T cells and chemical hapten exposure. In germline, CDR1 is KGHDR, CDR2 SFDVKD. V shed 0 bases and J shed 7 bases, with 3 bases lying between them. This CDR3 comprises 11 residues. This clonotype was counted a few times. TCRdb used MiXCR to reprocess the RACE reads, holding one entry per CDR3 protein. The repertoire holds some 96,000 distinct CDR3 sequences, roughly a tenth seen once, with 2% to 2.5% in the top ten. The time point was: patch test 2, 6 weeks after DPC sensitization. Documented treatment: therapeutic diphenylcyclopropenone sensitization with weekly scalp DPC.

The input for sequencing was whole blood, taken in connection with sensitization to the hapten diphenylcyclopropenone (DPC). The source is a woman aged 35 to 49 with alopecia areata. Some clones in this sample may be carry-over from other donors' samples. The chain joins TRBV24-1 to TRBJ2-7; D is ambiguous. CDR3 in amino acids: CATSDLREQYF. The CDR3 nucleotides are TGTGCCACCAGTGATTTGAGGGAGCAGTACTTC.